These 14 T cell receptor beta chains were all obtained from the same sample, sequenced in a study of control samples from healthy donors and cancer patients. Profiling relied on immunoSEQ multiplex PCR, and the TCRdb table lists in-frame clones only, not all of them. The sample has fewer than 90,000 clones; around 90% are singletons. Material for sequencing was PBMCs. The receptors originated from a woman aged 55-69 years with head and neck cancer.

V usage is TRBV27 and J usage is TRBJ1-2; 9 nucleotides line up with TRBD1. CDR1 and CDR2 (germline): MNHEY, SMNVEV (reference sequence). This CDR3 spans 14 amino acids. The J segment lost 8 bases and the V segment lost 7 bases, leaving 11 bases of the junction unmatched. The CDR3: CASNHRGRIKGYTF. CDR3 nucleotides: TGTGCCAGCAATCACAGGGGGCGTATTAAAGGCTACACCTTC.

The chain joins TRBV24-1 to TRBJ2-2; D is unclear. Between the trimmed V and J ends, which lost 7 bases and 1 base, there was a span of 3 bases. The CDR3 extends over 12 amino acids. The germline gives CDR1 KGHDR, CDR2 SFDVKD. The CDR3 is CATRGNTGELFF. The CDR3, as DNA: TGTGCCACCAGGGGGAACACCGGGGAGCTGTTTTTT.

The chain links TRBV7-2 to TRBJ2-7, with 8 bases that match TRBD1. The CDR3 covers 15 residues. The germline V gene has CDR1 SGHTA and CDR2 FQGNSA. The V gene end was trimmed by 5 bases and the J gene end by 0 bases; junction bases not matched to a gene: 6. In DNA, the CDR3 is TGTGCCAGCAGCGACCCGACAGGGGCCTCCTACGAGCAGTACTTC. This encodes CASSDPTGASYEQYF.

The rearrangement joins TRBV12-5 to TRBJ2-2; D might be TRBD2 (7 bases). Germline V gene data show CDR1 as LGHNT and CDR2 as FRNRAP. The CDR3 sequence is 15 residues long. The germline V and J ends were trimmed by 9 bases and 1 base, with 15 bases remaining between them. This CDR3 is CARGGASGNTGELFF. Written as DNA, the CDR3 is TGTGCTAGGGGGGGGGCTAGCGGGAACACCGGGGAGCTGTTTTTT.

The CDR3 region has the DNA TGTGCCAGCAGTTCCCAATTGGGGGGATCTCGGAACATTCAGTACTTC. It translates to CASSSQLGGSRNIQYF. The chain couples TRBV6-5 to TRBJ2-4, with D perhaps matching TRBD2 (6 bases). Trimming removed 4 bases from V and 7 bases from J, with 20 bases in between. The CDR3 consists of 16 residues. Germline CDR1 and CDR2: MNHEY and SVGAGI.

The chain links TRBV2 to TRBJ2-5, with TRBD1 identical over 7 bases. This CDR3 contains 13 residues. The V segment lost 6 bases and the J segment 5 bases; nucleotides outside the gene matches: 6. CDR1 and CDR2 (germline): SNHLY, FYNNEI. The CDR3 protein is CASRPDRRETQYF. In nucleotides, the CDR3 is TGTGCCAGCAGACCGGACAGGAGGGAGACCCAGTACTTC.

This clone was seen just once. The rearrangement uses TRBV5-1 and TRBJ1-3; TRBD1 aligns across 8 bases. V was clipped by 0 bases and J by 11 bases; unmatched bases: 4. CDR1 is SGHRS, CDR2 YFSETQ, per germline. This CDR3 contains 13 residues. For the CDR3, the DNA is TGCGCCAGCAGCTTGGGGGACAGGCAATCCATATATTTT. This translates into CASSLGDRQSIYF.

V usage is TRBV7-6 and J usage is TRBJ2-7, with 14 bases that match TRBD2. The V gene end was trimmed by 5 bases and the J gene end by 2 bases; junction bases not matched to a gene: 2. The length of the CDR3 is 15 residues. Germline lookup yields CDR1 SGHVS and CDR2 FNYEAQ. The CDR3 DNA follows: TGTGCCAGCAGCAGGGGACTAGCGGGAGCCTACGAGCAGTACTTC. Amino acids: CASSRGLAGAYEQYF.

The chain employs TRBV28 and TRBJ2-7; D possibly corresponds to TRBD1 (6 bases). V dropped 6 bases and J dropped 3 bases, with 9 bases sitting between them. Germline CDR1 reads MDHEN; CDR2 reads SYDVKM. CDR3 length: 12 amino acids. The CDR3 DNA follows: TGTGCCAGCAGCACAGGGAGCTACGAGCAGTACTTC. Amino acid sequence: CASSTGSYEQYF.

This clone was seen just once. The chain has TRBV11-2 and TRBJ2-1, with D tentatively TRBD2 (6 bases). There are 18 residues in the CDR3. Trimming took 1 base from V and 7 from J, leaving 23 bases between them. The germline gives CDR1 SGHAT, CDR2 FQNNGV. Here the CDR3 reads CASSLGGWEASAWNEQFF. CDR3 bases: TGTGCCAGCAGCTTAGGGGGCTGGGAGGCTAGCGCTTGGAATGAGCAGTTCTTC.

This clone was detected only a few times. CDR3 region: CASRRAGGNTEAFF. The CDR3 nucleotides read TGTGCCAGTAGGAGGGCCGGCGGGAACACTGAAGCTTTCTTT. The V gene is TRBV19, the J gene TRBJ1-1; unclear D gene. This CDR3 has 14 residues. The V gene's germline CDR1 is LNHDA and CDR2 SQIVND (reference sequence). V lost 6 bases and J lost 1, with 12 bases in between.

The chain carries TRBV11-3 and TRBJ2-5; D ambiguous. This CDR3 is built from 13 residues. Germline V gene lookup returns CDR1 SGHNT and CDR2 YENEEA. V was cut by 2 bases and J by 5 bases, with 9 bases left in between. CDR3 in DNA: TGTGCCAGCAGCTTAAACCAAGTGGAGACCCAGTACTTC. It yields the protein CASSLNQVETQYF.

The V call is TRBV5-5, the J call TRBJ2-2, with D unclear. The CDR3 spans 13 residues. Germline values: CDR1 SGHKS, CDR2 YYEKEE (reference sequence). Trimming took 2 bases from V and 4 from J, leaving 6 bases between them. The CDR3 loop reads CASSLRSTGELFF. CDR3 bases: TGTGCCAGCAGCTTACGGAGCACCGGGGAGCTGTTTTTT.

The genes are TRBV7-2 and TRBJ2-4, with D perhaps TRBD1 or TRBD2 (6 bases each). Germline loops: CDR1 SGHTA, CDR2 FQGNSA. V lost 5 bases and J lost 3, with 20 bases in between. CDR3 length equals 17 residues. The CDR3 region is CASSPPPGARVKNIQYF. In DNA, the CDR3 is TGTGCCAGCAGCCCGCCTCCGGGGGCGCGGGTCAAAAACATTCAGTACTTC.